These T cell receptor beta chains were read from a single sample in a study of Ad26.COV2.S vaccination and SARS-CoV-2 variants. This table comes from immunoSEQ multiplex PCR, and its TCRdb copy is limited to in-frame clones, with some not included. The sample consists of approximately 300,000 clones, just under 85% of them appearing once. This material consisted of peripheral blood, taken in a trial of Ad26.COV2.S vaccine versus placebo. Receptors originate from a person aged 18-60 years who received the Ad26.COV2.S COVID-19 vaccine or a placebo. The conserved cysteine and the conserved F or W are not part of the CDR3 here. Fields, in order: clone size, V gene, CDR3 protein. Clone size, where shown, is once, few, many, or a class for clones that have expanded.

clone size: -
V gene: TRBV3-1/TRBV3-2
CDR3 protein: ASSQVSYGYT

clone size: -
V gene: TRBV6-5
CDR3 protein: ASSRTGTTEAF

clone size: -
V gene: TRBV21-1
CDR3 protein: ASSHYPQRELRQGAWNTEAF

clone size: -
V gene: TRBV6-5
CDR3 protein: ASSSQTNTEAF

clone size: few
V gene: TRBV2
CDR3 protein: ASSEARQGSDGYT

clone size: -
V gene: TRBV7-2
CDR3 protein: ASSLGGRGGLGRSEQY

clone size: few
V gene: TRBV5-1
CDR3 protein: ASSLRTSGGLFSTDTQY

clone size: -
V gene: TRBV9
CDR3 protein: ASSVEGDPGTDTQY

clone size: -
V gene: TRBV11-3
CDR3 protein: ASSSTNAGNIQY

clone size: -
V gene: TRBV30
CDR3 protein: AWSVGSNQPQH

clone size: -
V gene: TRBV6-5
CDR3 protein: ASSRQAYNEQF

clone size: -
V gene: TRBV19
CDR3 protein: ASSMAGEGNQPQH

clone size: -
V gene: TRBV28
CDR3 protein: ASSRLNQPQH

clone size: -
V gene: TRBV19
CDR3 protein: ASSMDRRGNTIY

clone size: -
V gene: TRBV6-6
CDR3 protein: ASSYSWGGGTEAF

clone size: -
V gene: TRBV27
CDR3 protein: ASSLKGARQGFGNSPLH

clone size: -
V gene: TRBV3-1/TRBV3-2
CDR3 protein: ASSQGASGYQETQY

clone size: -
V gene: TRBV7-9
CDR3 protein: ASSLQGARWHTGELF

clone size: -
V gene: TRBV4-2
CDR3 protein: ASSQEPSGGAQETQY

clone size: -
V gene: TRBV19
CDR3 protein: ATATSASPTGELF

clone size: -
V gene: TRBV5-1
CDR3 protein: ASSLAGTGVNYGYT

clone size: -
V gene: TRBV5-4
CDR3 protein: ASSPNRVDYGYT

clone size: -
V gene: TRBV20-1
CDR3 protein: SAYGSDIH

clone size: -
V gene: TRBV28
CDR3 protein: ASSFSWAQPTNEKLF

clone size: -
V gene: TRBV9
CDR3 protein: ASSVRDPGELF

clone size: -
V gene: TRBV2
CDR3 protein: ASSGDRGDQPQH

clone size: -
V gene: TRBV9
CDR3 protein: ASSVGRGELF

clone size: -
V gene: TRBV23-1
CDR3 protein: ASSQAGRDRVNTGELF

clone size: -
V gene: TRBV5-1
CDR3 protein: ASKLTGTDEQF

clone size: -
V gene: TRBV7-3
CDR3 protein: ASSLTGGSGELF

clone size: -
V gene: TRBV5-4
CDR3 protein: ASFGTSGGKETQY

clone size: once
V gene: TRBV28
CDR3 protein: ASSSGYSDTQY

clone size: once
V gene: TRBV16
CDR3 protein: ASSQGRPNTEAF

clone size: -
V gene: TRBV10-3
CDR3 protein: AISESTGTDTQY

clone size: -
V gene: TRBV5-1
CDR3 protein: ASSHSQGTETQY

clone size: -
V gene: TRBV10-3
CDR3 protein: ASTGLSTDTQY

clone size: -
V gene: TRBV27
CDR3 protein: ASSAGTEAF

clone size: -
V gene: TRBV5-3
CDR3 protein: AIRELNRTNTEAF

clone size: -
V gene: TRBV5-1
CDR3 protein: ASSLAGITDTQY

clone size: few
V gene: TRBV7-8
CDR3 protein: ASSSKKYEQY

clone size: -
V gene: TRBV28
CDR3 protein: ASSDSGGADWETQY

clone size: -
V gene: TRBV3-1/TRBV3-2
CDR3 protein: ASSREVRLAGDRETQY

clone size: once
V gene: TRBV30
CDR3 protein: AWRSGSYTEAF

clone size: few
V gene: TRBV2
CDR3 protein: ASRLNSNQPQH

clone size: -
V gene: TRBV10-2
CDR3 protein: ASSESTVLGATNEKLF

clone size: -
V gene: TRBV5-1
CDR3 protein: ASSLTGQGINTIY

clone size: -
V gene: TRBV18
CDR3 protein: ASSEGLDIGTQY

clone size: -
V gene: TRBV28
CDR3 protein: ASSLSRSPLAQWRNEQF

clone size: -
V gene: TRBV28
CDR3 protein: ASRQWVTEAF

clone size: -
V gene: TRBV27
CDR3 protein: ASSFRAGNQPQH